Following are 17 T cell receptor beta chains from one sample sequenced in a study of cytomegalovirus exposure and HLA in healthy donors. PCR involved 60 Vbeta and 13 Jbeta primers. The assay was immunoSEQ multiplex PCR, and TCRdb's table has in-frame clones only and misses some. The sample lists over 150,000 clones; around 82% were seen once. Sequenced material: PBMCs. These receptors all come from a woman aged 40 to 50 in good health and CMV-seropositive.

The V call is TRBV5-4, the J call TRBJ2-5; 11 bases line up with TRBD2. Losses at the gene ends were 1 base for V and 2 bases for J; bases not matched to a gene: 7. CDR1 and CDR2 (germline): SGHNT, YYREEE (reference sequence). The CDR3 has 17 amino acids. This chain's CDR3 is CASSLPLGTSGQETQYF. The CDR3 region has the DNA TGTGCCAGCAGCTTGCCACTTGGGACTAGCGGACAAGAGACCCAGTACTTC.

V usage is TRBV5-1 and J usage is TRBJ1-3; D perhaps matches TRBD1 (5 bases). The germline V and J ends were trimmed by 4 bases and 0 bases, with 11 bases remaining between them. The CDR3 runs to 15 residues. Germline V gene sequence: CDR1 SGHRS, CDR2 YFSETQ. CDR3 loop: CASSRGSISGNTIYF. In DNA form, the CDR3 reads TGCGCCAGCAGCAGGGGCTCCATCTCTGGAAACACCATATATTTT.

V and J are TRBV20-1 and TRBJ1-1, with D hard to call. V was pared by 5 bases and J by 8 bases, with 9 bases between. The CDR3 is made up of 10 amino acids. Germline V lookup: CDR1 DFQATT, CDR2 SNEGSKA (reference sequence). In DNA, the CDR3 is TGCAGTGCTGTGGAGAGAGAAGCTTTCTTT. Encoded protein: CSAVEREAFF.

The rearrangement uses TRBV2 and TRBJ1-3; D call uncertain. The V end lost 4 bases, the J end lost 0 bases, and 13 bases lay between the germline ends. The CDR3 totals 16 residues. CDR1 and CDR2 from the germline V gene are SNHLY and FYNNEI. The CDR3 region has the DNA TGTGCCAGCAGTGCTAGTGCCACGCTCTCTGGAAACACCATATATTTT. Translation: CASSASATLSGNTIYF. Filled out from reference TRBV2 and TRBJ1-3, the complete variable domain reads EPEVTQTPSHQVTQMGQEVILRCVPISNHLYFYWYRQILGQKVEFLVSFYNNEISEKSEIFDDQFSVERPDGSNFTLKIRSTKLEDSAMYFCASSASATLSGNTIYFGEGSWLTVV.

This clone was observed a few times. The chain carries TRBV9 and TRBJ2-7; TRBD2 might be the D (6 bases). The CDR3 consists of 13 residues. Germline assignment: CDR1 SGDLS and CDR2 YYNGEE. V was trimmed by 0 bases and J by 3 bases, leaving 7 bases between them. This CDR3 reads CASSVGTNYEQYF. CDR3 DNA: TGTGCCAGCAGCGTAGGGACTAACTACGAGCAGTACTTC.

The chain recombines TRBV7-8 with TRBJ2-2; the D gene is possibly TRBD2 (5 bases). Germline V gene data show CDR1 as SGHVS and CDR2 as FQNEAQ. This CDR3 has 17 amino acids. V lost 1 base to trimming and J lost 1 base, with 13 bases between them. The CDR3, as DNA: TGTGCCAGCAGCTTAGTGGATCGGGGTATGAACACCGGGGAGCTGTTTTTT. Amino acids: CASSLVDRGMNTGELFF.

The chain employs TRBV7-6 and TRBJ2-3; 7 bases fit TRBD2. V dropped 1 base and J dropped 3; count of bases not matched to a gene: 1. Germline V gene sequence: CDR1 SGHVS, CDR2 FNYEAQ. CDR3 length: 14 amino acids. CDR3 protein: CASSLGGRTDTQYF. CDR3 coding DNA: TGTGCCAGCAGCTTAGGCGGGAGAACAGATACGCAGTATTTT.

The sample holds a few counts of this clone. The chain links TRBV6-1 to TRBJ1-1; D is unresolved. This CDR3 has 13 residues. CDR1 is MNHNS and CDR2 is SASEGT in the germline V gene. The germline V and J ends were trimmed by 2 bases and 1 base, with 5 bases remaining between them. Here the CDR3 DNA reads TGTGCCAGCAGTGAAACGAGGAACACTGAAGCTTTCTTT. It specifies CASSETRNTEAFF.

The chain combines TRBV5-1 with TRBJ2-5; TRBD1 is a possible D gene (6 bases). The V gene's germline CDR1 is SGHRS and CDR2 YFSETQ. The V end was cut by 6 bases, the J end by 5 bases, with 17 bases between. The CDR3 totals 14 residues. This chain's CDR3 is CASKKSQGWETQYF. The CDR3, as DNA: TGCGCCAGCAAGAAATCTCAGGGGTGGGAGACCCAGTACTTC. Using reference TRBV5-1 and TRBJ2-5 for the parts outside the CDR3, the full variable domain is KAGVTQTPRYLIKTRGQQVTLSCSPISGHRSVSWYQQTPGQGLQFLFEYFSETQRNKGNFPGRFSGRQFSNSRSEMNVSTLELGDSALYLCASKKSQGWETQYFGPGTRLLVL.

The rearrangement joins TRBV30 to TRBJ2-1, with D perhaps TRBD2 (6 bases). This CDR3 comprises 11 residues. The germline V gene encodes CDR1 GTSNPN and CDR2 SVGIG (reference sequence). With 3 bases removed from V and 10 bases from J, the gap between germline ends came to 10 bases. The CDR3 loop is CAWRGGGEQFF. Written as DNA, the CDR3 is TGTGCCTGGAGGGGGGGTGGGGAGCAGTTCTTC.

The chain joins TRBV27 to TRBJ2-1; TRBD2 matches 16 bases. J lost 1 base, V lost 5 bases, and 8 bases had no gene match. CDR3 length: 19 amino acids. CDR1 and CDR2 from the germline V gene are MNHEY and SMNVEV (reference sequence). The CDR3 DNA reads as TGTGCCAGCAGTCCCGGGACTAGCGGGAGGGCGGCGTCCTACAATGAGCAGTTCTTC. Amino acids: CASSPGTSGRAASYNEQFF.

CDR3 region: CSSGSTDTQYF. CDR3 DNA: TGCAGTAGCGGTAGCACAGATACGCAGTATTTT. This chain connects TRBV29-1 to TRBJ2-3; D may be TRBD2 (6 bases). Germline V gene sequence: CDR1 SQVTM, CDR2 ANQGSEA. The CDR3 runs to 11 residues.

The chain links TRBV27 to TRBJ2-7; 11 bases fit TRBD2. Germline assignment: CDR1 MNHEY and CDR2 SMNVEV (reference sequence). The CDR3 extends over 15 amino acids. The V and J ends lost 9 bases and 4 bases, in that order; junction bases with no gene match: 11. The CDR3 DNA reads TGTGCCAGTCACCGACTAGCGGGAAAGGCTTACGAGCAGTACTTC. The encoded protein is CASHRLAGKAYEQYF.

The chain recombines TRBV28 with TRBJ2-3; 12 bases agree with TRBD2. Germline V gives CDR1 MDHEN, CDR2 SYDVKM. The CDR3 totals 16 residues. V shed 3 bases and J 4 bases; nucleotides not matched to a gene: 5. In nucleotides, the CDR3 is TGTGCCAGCAGTTTCCGGACTAGCGGGACCTCAGATACGCAGTATTTT. Translated: CASSFRTSGTSDTQYF.

This clone was seen a few times. CDR3 in amino acids: CASSAIDTQYF. CDR3 coding DNA: TGTGCCAGCAGTGCCATAGATACGCAGTATTTT. The rearrangement joins TRBV6-1 to TRBJ2-3; D call uncertain. Germline CDR1 and CDR2: MNHNS and SASEGT. The V gene lost 4 bases and the J gene lost 5 bases, with 4 bases spanning the gap. CDR3 length equals 11 residues.

The rearrangement links TRBV7-2 to TRBJ2-5; D ambiguous. There are 13 residues in the CDR3. The germline V gene has CDR1 SGHTA and CDR2 FQGNSA. With 1 base removed from V and 4 bases from J, the gap between germline ends came to 7 bases. The CDR3 region has the DNA TGTGCCAGCAGCTTAGTGTACGGAGAGACCCAGTACTTC. Protein sequence: CASSLVYGETQYF.

CDR3 nucleotides: TGTGCCACCAGCAGATCGGGACAGGGCAGGGAGACCCAGTACTTC. The encoded protein is CATSRSGQGRETQYF. The chain has TRBV15 and TRBJ2-5; TRBD1 matches at 9 bases. The CDR3 totals 15 residues. CDR1 and CDR2 (germline): LNHNV, YYDKDF (reference sequence). Unmatched junction bases numbered 6, after V lost 2 bases and J lost 5 bases.